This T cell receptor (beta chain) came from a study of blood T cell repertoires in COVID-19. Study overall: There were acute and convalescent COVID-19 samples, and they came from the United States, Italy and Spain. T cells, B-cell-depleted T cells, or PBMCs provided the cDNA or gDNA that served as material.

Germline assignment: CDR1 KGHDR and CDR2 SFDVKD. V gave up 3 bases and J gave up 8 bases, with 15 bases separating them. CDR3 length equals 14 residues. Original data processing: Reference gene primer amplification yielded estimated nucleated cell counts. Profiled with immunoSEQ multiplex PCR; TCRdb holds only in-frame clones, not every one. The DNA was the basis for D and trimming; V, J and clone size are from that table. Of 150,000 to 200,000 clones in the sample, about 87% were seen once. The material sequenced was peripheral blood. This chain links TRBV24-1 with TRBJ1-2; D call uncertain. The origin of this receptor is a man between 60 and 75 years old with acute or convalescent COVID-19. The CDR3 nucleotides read TGTGCCACCAGTGATCCCGGACGGGGTGTGGGCTACACCTTC. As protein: CATSDPGRGVGYTF.